These 9 T cell receptor beta chains originate from one sample sequenced in a study of blood T cells in healthy people across ages (dated by TCRdb to 2014 to 2015). Libraries were constructed by 5' RACE. Sequencing relied on an Illumina HiSeq 2500. A second PCR of about 6 to 11 cycles was performed with a sample-barcoded 5' primer and a J-beta primer mix. The raw public reads went through TCRdb reprocessing: fastp at Q25, MiXCR clone calling, in-frame beta chains kept. Duplicate CDR3 protein sequences are folded into a single record with the most common DNA and genes. Across this sample there are 700,000 or so distinct CDR3 sequences, with 20% to 25% seen only once. The top ten clonotypes cover around a fifth of the sample. Sequencing was carried out using blood. These receptor sequences come from a man aged 65 to 85 in good health.

This clonotype turned up a few times. This sequence joins TRBV11-3 and TRBJ2-1; D is unclear. Germline-derived CDR1 and CDR2 are SGHNT and YENEEA. V was pared by 5 bases and J by 3 bases, with 14 bases between. The CDR3 loop spans 15 amino acids. The CDR3 protein is CASSREAENYNEQFF. Written as DNA, the CDR3 is TGTGCCAGCAGCCGCGAGGCGGAGAACTACAATGAGCAGTTCTTC.

This clonotype showed up just a few times. The V call is TRBV5-4, the J call TRBJ2-1; D gene uncertain. The CDR3 totals 16 residues. V lost 0 bases to trimming and J lost 0 bases, with 10 bases between them. Germline V gives CDR1 SGHNT, CDR2 YYREEE (reference sequence). The DNA for the CDR3 is TGTGCCAGCAGCTTGGGAATACACAGCTCCTACAATGAGCAGTTCTTC. Protein product: CASSLGIHSSYNEQFF.

This clonotype came up many times. V and J are TRBV13 and TRBJ2-3; 10 bases line up with TRBD2. CDR1 is PRHDT and CDR2 is FYEKMQ in the germline V gene (reference sequence). The V gene end was trimmed by 4 bases and the J gene end by 5 bases; junction bases not matched to a gene: 9. The CDR3 sequence is 16 residues long. The CDR3 here is CASSYFSGGKGDTQYF. In DNA, the CDR3 is TGTGCCAGCAGCTATTTTAGCGGGGGGAAGGGAGATACGCAGTATTTT.

This clonotype appeared a few times. The genes are TRBV28 and TRBJ2-5; no definite D call. The germline V gene has CDR1 MDHEN and CDR2 SYDVKM. V dropped 3 bases and J dropped 1 base, with 12 bases sitting between them. This CDR3 is 15 amino acids long. The CDR3 DNA is TGTGCCAGCAGTTTTTTTTCGGGTTCCCAAGAGACCCAGTACTTC. Protein: CASSFFSGSQETQYF.

The gene calls are TRBV6-5 and TRBJ2-7; 13 bases match TRBD2. The germline V gene encodes CDR1 MNHEY and CDR2 SVGAGI. V lost 6 bases and J lost 3; bases outside the gene matches: 5. The length of the CDR3 is 15 residues. The CDR3 reads CASRTGTSGVYEQYF. The CDR3 bases are TGTGCCAGCAGAACCGGGACTAGCGGGGTCTACGAGCAGTACTTC.

This clonotype showed up just a few times. This chain links TRBV20-1 with TRBJ2-3; TRBD2 matches 10 bases. Germline V gives CDR1 DFQATT, CDR2 SNEGSKA (reference sequence). The CDR3 contains 13 residues. With V trimmed by 4 bases and J by 10 bases, 8 bases remained unmatched. CDR3 in amino acids: CSAISGGIRSQYF. CDR3 nucleotide sequence: TGCAGTGCTATTAGCGGGGGGATTCGATCGCAGTATTTT.

J is TRBJ2-7 and V is TRBV19, with TRBD1 matching 9 bases. This CDR3 spans 15 amino acids. Germline V gives CDR1 LNHDA, CDR2 SQIVND (reference sequence). The ends lost 3 bases at V and 2 bases at J; junction bases unmatched: 5. The CDR3 bases are TGTGCCAGTAGTATCTCTACAGGGGGCGCCTACGAGCAGTACTTC. This translates into CASSISTGGAYEQYF.

The chain carries TRBV4-1 and TRBJ2-5; D call uncertain. The CDR3 totals 14 residues. Trimming took off 4 bases at V and 2 bases at J, with 11 bases between the two ends. CDR1 and CDR2 (germline): MGHRA, YSYEKL. The chain's CDR3 is CASSLQSRQETQYF. The CDR3 DNA reads as TGCGCCAGCAGCCTACAAAGCCGGCAAGAGACCCAGTACTTC.

The chain combines TRBV6-5 with TRBJ2-2; D is undetermined. Germline values: CDR1 MNHEY, CDR2 SVGAGI. V lost 7 bases and J lost 3, with 12 bases in between. The CDR3 runs to 14 residues. The CDR3 region is CASTLLWDTGELFF. Written as DNA, the CDR3 is TGTGCCAGCACCCTTCTGTGGGACACCGGGGAGCTGTTTTTT.